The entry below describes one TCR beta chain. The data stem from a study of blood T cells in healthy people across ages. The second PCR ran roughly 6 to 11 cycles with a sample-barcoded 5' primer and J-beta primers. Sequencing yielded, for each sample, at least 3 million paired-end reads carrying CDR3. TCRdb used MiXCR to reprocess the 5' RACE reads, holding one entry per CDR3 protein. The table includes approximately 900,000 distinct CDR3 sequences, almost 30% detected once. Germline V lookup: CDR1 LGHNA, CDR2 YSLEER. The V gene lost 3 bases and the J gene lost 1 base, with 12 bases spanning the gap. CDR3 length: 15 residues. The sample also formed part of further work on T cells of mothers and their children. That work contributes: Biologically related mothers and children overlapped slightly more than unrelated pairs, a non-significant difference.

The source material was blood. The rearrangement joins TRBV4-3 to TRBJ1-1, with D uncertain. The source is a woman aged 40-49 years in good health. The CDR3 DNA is TGCGCCAGCAGCCACTTTGACTTACCGAACACTGAAGCTTTCTTT. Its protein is CASSHFDLPNTEAFF.